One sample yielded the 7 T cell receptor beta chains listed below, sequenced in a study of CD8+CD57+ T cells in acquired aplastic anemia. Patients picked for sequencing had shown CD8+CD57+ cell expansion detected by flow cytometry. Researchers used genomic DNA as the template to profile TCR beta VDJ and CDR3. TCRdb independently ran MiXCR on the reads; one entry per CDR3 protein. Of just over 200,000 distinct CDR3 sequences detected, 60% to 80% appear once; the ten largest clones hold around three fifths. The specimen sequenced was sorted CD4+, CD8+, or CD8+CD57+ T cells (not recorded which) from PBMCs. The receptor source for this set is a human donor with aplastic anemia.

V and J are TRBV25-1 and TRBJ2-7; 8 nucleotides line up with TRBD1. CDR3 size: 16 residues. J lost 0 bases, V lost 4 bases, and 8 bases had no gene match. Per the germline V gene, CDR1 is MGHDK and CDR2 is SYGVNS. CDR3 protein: CASSGYRGTNSYEQYF. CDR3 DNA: TGTGCCAGCAGTGGATACAGGGGGACCAACTCCTACGAGCAGTACTTC.

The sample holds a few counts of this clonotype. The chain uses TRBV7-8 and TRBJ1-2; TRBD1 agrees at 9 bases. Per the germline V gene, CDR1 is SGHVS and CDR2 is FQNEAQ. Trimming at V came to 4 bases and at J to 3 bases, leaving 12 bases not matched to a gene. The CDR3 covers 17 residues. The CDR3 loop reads CASSSYAATGGDYGYTF. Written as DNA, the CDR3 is TGTGCCAGCAGCTCTTACGCGGCGACAGGGGGTGACTATGGCTACACCTTC.

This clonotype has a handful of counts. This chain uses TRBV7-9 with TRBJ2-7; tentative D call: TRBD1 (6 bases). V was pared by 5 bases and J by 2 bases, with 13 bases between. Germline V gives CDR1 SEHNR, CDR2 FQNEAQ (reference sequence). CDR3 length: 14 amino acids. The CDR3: CASSAGTRPYEQYF. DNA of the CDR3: TGTGCCAGCAGCGCCGGGACAAGGCCCTACGAGCAGTACTTC. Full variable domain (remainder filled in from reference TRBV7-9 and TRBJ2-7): DTGVSQNPRHKITKRGQNVTFRCDPISEHNRLYWYRQTLGQGPEFLTYFQNEAQLEKSRLLSDRFSAERPKGSFSTLEIQRTEQGDSAMYLCASSAGTRPYEQYFGPGTRLTVT.

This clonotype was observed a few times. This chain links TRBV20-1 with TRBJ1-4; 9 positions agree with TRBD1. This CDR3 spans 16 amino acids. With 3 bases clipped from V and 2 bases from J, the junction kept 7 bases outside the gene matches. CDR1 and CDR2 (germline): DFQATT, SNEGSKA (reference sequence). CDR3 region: CSARYTTGGTNEKLFF. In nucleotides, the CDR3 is TGCAGTGCTAGGTACACCACAGGGGGCACTAATGAAAAACTGTTTTTT.

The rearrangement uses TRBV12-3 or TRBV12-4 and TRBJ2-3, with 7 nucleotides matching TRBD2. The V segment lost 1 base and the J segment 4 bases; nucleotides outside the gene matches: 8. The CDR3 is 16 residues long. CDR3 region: CASSLVWGGGADTQYF. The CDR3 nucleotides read TGTGCCAGCAGTTTAGTTTGGGGCGGGGGTGCAGATACGCAGTATTTT.

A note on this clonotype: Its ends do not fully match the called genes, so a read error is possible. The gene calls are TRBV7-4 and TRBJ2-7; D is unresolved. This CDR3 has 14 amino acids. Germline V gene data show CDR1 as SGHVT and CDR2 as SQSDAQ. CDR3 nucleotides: TGTGCCAGCAGCTTCTGGGCCGCGAATTCACCCCTCCGCTTC. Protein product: CASSFWAANSPLRF. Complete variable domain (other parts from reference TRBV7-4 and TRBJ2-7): GAGVSQSPRYKVAKRGRDVALRCDSISGHVTLYWYRQTLGQGSEVLTYSQSDAQRDKSGRPSGRFSAERPERSVSTLKIQRTEQGDSAVYLCASSFWAANSPLRFGPGTRLTVT.

The CDR3 DNA reads as TGCGCCAGCAGCCCCCCGGGACAGGGGAACACCGGGGAGCTGTTTTTT. This codes for CASSPPGQGNTGELFF. V and J are TRBV5-1 and TRBJ2-2, with 9 bases fitting TRBD1. Germline V gene lookup returns CDR1 SGHRS and CDR2 YFSETQ. Trimming took 4 bases from V and 1 from J; bases not matched to a gene: 5. The CDR3 has 16 residues.